This TCR beta chain appears in the sequencing data of a study of T cells in Graves' hyperthyroidism and ophthalmopathy. TCR beta CDR3 region amplification was performed from RNA transcripts. HTBI primers drove first-round RT-PCR of the TCR CDR3. One entry per CDR3 protein results from TCRdb running MiXCR on the multiplex PCR reads. The sample yields roughly 570,000 distinct CDR3 sequences, 15% to 19% seen once. This CDR3 region has 16 residues. Germline loops: CDR1 LNHDA, CDR2 SQIVND (reference sequence). V was clipped by 3 bases and J by 0 bases; unmatched bases: 3. Uncontrolled infection, other autoimmune disease, pregnancy or lactation led to exclusion. PBMCs were collected from an approximately 9.3 ml volume of fresh peripheral blood. This clonotype was detected a few times. What it binds is not known. General study points: Using 13 V-J features, a model discriminated ophthalmopathy from stable hyperthyroidism.

Sequenced input: blood. J is TRBJ1-5 and V is TRBV19; 9 bases align to TRBD1. The sequence derives from a woman in her 30s with Graves' hyperthyroidism. CDR3 DNA sequence: TGTGCCAGTAGTATGGGACAGGGTTATAGCAATCAGCCCCAGCATTTT. It specifies CASSMGQGYSNQPQHF.